The rows below give T cell receptor beta chains drawn from one sample of a study of blood T cell repertoires in COVID-19. TCRdb's table, derived via immunoSEQ multiplex PCR, lists solely in-frame clones and lacks some. In the table there are under 40,000 clones, about 85% of which are singletons. Specimen: peripheral blood. These receptors were taken from a human donor with acute or convalescent COVID-19. The donor label of this sample is uncertain. The CDR3 runs from the conserved cysteine through the conserved F or W. D genes are given only for firm matches. Only some rows state a clone size, as once, few, many or a class for expanded clones.

cdr3_nt	cdr3_aa	v_call	clone_size	d_call	j_call
TGTGCCAGCAGCTCCCCTTATTGGGACAAGACTTTTTCTGGCTACACCTTC	CASSSPYWDKTFSGYTF	TRBV28	NA	NA	TRBJ1-2
TGCGCCAGCATCCCCGGAAGGACAGGGATCTCTGGGGCCAACGTCCTGACTTTC	CASIPGRTGISGANVLTF	TRBV23-1	NA	TRBD1	TRBJ2-6
TGTGCCAGCAGTTACGCCGACAGGGGGGGAGGGGAAGCTTTCTTT	CASSYADRGGGEAFF	TRBV6-2/TRBV6-3	NA	TRBD1	TRBJ1-1
TGCACCAGCAGCCCTCCTACTTTGACAGTACAAGGCTACACCTTC	CTSSPPTLTVQGYTF	TRBV1	NA	NA	TRBJ1-2
TGTGCCAGCACCGGGACTAGCGGGAGTTCCTACGAGCAGTACTTC	CASTGTSGSSYEQYF	TRBV19	once	TRBD2	TRBJ2-7
TGTGCCAGCAGTGAATCGCCAGGGAGGGAAACTGCTGGGGACACCATATATTTT	CASSESPGRETAGDTIYF	TRBV6-1	NA	NA	TRBJ1-3
TGTGCCAGCAGCCAAGATCGGTCAAACACTGAAGCTTTCTTT	CASSQDRSNTEAFF	TRBV3-1/TRBV3-2	NA	NA	TRBJ1-1
TGTGCCAGCAGCCGGACAGCAAGCTATGGCTACACCTTC	CASSRTASYGYTF	TRBV3-1/TRBV3-2	NA	NA	TRBJ1-2
TGTGCCAGCAGTGAAGGGGGCCGGGGTTTTGGAACTGAAGCTTTCTTT	CASSEGGRGFGTEAFF	TRBV25-1	NA	NA	TRBJ1-1
TGTGCCAGCAGTTACTCGACCAGGGTGGATTCACCCCTCCACTTT	CASSYSTRVDSPLHF	TRBV6-2/TRBV6-3	NA	NA	TRBJ1-6
TGTGCCAGCAGCCCTCAGAGGGAAAAACTGTTTTTT	CASSPQREKLFF	TRBV16	NA	NA	TRBJ1-4
TGTGCCAGCAGCCCTAGCGGGACCGGTGTCGGGGAGCTGTTTTTT	CASSPSGTGVGELFF	TRBV7-9	NA	TRBD2	TRBJ2-2
TGTGCCAGCAGTTACCAGGAAACTCAGTCGCAGTTCTTC	CASSYQETQSQFF	TRBV6-6	NA	NA	TRBJ2-1
TGTGCCAGCGCGTCCGGACAATCGTTGCGTGAGCAGTTCTTC	CASASGQSLREQFF	TRBV11-3	NA	NA	TRBJ2-1
TGTGCCAGCAGCTCGGAGGGTAATAATTCACCCCTCCACTTT	CASSSEGNNSPLHF	TRBV7-2	NA	NA	TRBJ1-6
TGCGCCAGCAGCTTGGCCGGAACGGAGGGGGCTGTTGGGAGAACTTTCTTT	CASSLAGTEGAVGRTFF	TRBV5-1	NA	TRBD1	TRBJ1-1
TGTGCCAGCAGACGTACAGGGGGCTATGGCTACACCTTC	CASRRTGGYGYTF	TRBV27	NA	TRBD1	TRBJ1-2
TGTGCCACCAGCAGAGATAACGGTGTCAATCAGCCCCAGCATTTT	CATSRDNGVNQPQHF	TRBV15	few	NA	TRBJ1-5
TGTGCCAGCAGTTACTCGCGGGTAGGCACAGATACGCAGTATTTT	CASSYSRVGTDTQYF	TRBV6-2/TRBV6-3	NA	NA	TRBJ2-3
TGTGCCAGCAGCTTAGAAGGCCGGGGGGTTGGTCAGCCCCAGCATTTT	CASSLEGRGVGQPQHF	TRBV7-2	NA	NA	TRBJ1-5
TGTGCCAGCAGCTTAGGGACTAGCGGGAGGAGTGAGACCCAGTACTTC	CASSLGTSGRSETQYF	TRBV11-2	once	TRBD2	TRBJ2-5
TGTGCCTGGAATTATGGGGGAGGGGGTGGCTACACCTTC	CAWNYGGGGGYTF	TRBV30	NA	NA	TRBJ1-2
TGTGCCAGCAGCTTAGAGACCCCCAGCGCTGGAAACACCATATATTTT	CASSLETPSAGNTIYF	TRBV7-9	NA	NA	TRBJ1-3
TGCAGCGTTTACCACAGGGGGCATGTGGCTGAAGCTTTCTTT	CSVYHRGHVAEAFF	TRBV29-1	NA	TRBD1	TRBJ1-1
TGCGCCAGCAGCCCCGGGACTAGCCCACATTGCTCCTACGAGCAGTACTTC	CASSPGTSPHCSYEQYF	TRBV10-1	few	TRBD2	TRBJ2-7
TGCAGCGTTGAATTAACGGGGAACTACGAGCAGTACTTC	CSVELTGNYEQYF	TRBV29-1	NA	NA	TRBJ2-7
TGTGCCAGCCGTCGACAGGGTCCCTATAATTCACCCCTCCACTTT	CASRRQGPYNSPLHF	TRBV3-1/TRBV3-2	NA	TRBD1	TRBJ1-6
TGTGCCAGTACCAAGGACAGGGACAGACAGCCCCAGCATTTT	CASTKDRDRQPQHF	TRBV19	NA	TRBD1	TRBJ1-5
TGTGCCAGCAGTCGTGACGACAGGGGTGACTATGGCTACACCTTC	CASSRDDRGDYGYTF	TRBV28	NA	TRBD1	TRBJ1-2
TGTGCCAGCAGCGGACCCGGGACAGTCTACAATGAGCAGTTCTTC	CASSGPGTVYNEQFF	TRBV6-2/TRBV6-3	NA	TRBD1	TRBJ2-1
TGTGCCAGCAGCGTAGGGGGACAGGGTAATCCGGACACTGAAGCTTTCTTT	CASSVGGQGNPDTEAFF	TRBV9	NA	TRBD1	TRBJ1-1
TGTGCCAGCAGAGAAGGGACAGGGGGCAACGAGCAGTACTTC	CASREGTGGNEQYF	TRBV11-2	few	TRBD1	TRBJ2-7